Only one count was recorded for the clone carrying this T cell receptor beta chain. The antigen is unknown. This entry is derived from a study of T cell responses to AZD1222 COVID-19 vaccine. The length of the CDR3 is 14 residues. V lost 3 bases to trimming and J lost 5 bases; unmatched junction nucleotides: 4. CDR1 and CDR2 from the germline V gene are SGHKS and YYEKEE (reference sequence). Whole-study findings and limits: Just a handful of people given AZD1222 tested seropositive at baseline. Possibly, clonal diversity was underestimated; donors were largely white British and included more females. Nearly half of spike-specific TCRs reportedly target unmutated variant regions.

Assay: immunoSEQ multiplex PCR; the TCRdb copy retains only in-frame clones and omits some. The sample lists 90,000 to 150,000 clones, about nine tenths seen once, with 6% to 9% in the top ten. Pooling was applied to second doses at about 4 or about 12 weeks. The sample consisted of peripheral blood, taken 28 days after the second AZD1222 dose. The clonotype was recovered from an adult who received the AZD1222 COVID-19 vaccine. V gene TRBV5-5 combines with J gene TRBJ1-4, with 7 nucleotides matching TRBD1. This CDR3 is CASSSPTGNEKLFF. The CDR3 DNA reads as TGTGCCAGCAGCTCCCCGACAGGGAATGAAAAACTGTTTTTT.